This TCR beta chain was captured in a study of tumor-infiltrating lymphocytes in primary liver carcinoma. Germline DNA was also extracted, and blood RNA was taken from unsorted whole blood. Overall study findings and caveats: Whereas tumor region pairs overlapped more, tumor-adjacent and tumor-blood pairs overlapped less.

Germline V lookup: CDR1 SGHAT, CDR2 FQNNGV. The CDR3 sequence is 14 residues long. As to this clonotype: Antigen: not known. A junction boundary mismatches the germline segment, possibly from a read error.

A constant-region primer served to make TCR beta cDNA from roughly 540 ng total RNA. Generation of the TCR beta libraries relied on three nested multiplex PCR rounds using slightly modified ARM-PCR. Researchers ran the first two PCR rounds for ten to eleven cycles each with TRBV1-TRBV30 forward primers and a C-beta reverse primer. TCRdb re-called the multiplex PCR reads through MiXCR, storing one row per CDR3 protein. The profile covers 150,000 to 200,000 distinct CDR3 sequences, with less than 65% appearing a single time and around 68% taken by the ten largest. Material for sequencing was peripheral blood. The source is a man aged 35-49 years with primary liver carcinoma and hepatitis B virus infection. The chain combines TRBV11-2 with TRBJ2-7; no reliable D call. The CDR3 loop is CASSLTDWVYEQYF. The CDR3 coding sequence is TGTGCCAGCAGCTTAACCGACTGGGTCTATGAGCAGTACTTT.